The 16 T cell receptor beta chains in this list originate from one sample, sequenced in a study of blood T cell repertoires in COVID-19. The data were produced by immunoSEQ multiplex PCR, yet TCRdb's version contains in-frame clones alone and is incomplete. The repertoire consists of 250,000 to 300,000 clones, with around 90% occurring once and the leading ten covering roughly 2.4%. The sequenced sample was peripheral blood. The receptor set was obtained from a woman aged 45-65 years who had recovered from COVID-19.

Regarding this clone: Other DNA sequences in the sample encode the same CDR3. The gene calls are TRBV30 and TRBJ2-2; tentative D call: TRBD2 (5 bases). The V and J ends lost 0 bases and 8 bases respectively, with 10 bases between them. Germline CDR1 reads GTSNPN; CDR2 reads SVGIG (reference sequence). CDR3 length: 13 amino acids. CDR3 sequence (DNA): TGTGCCTGGAGTGTACCGGGAACGGGGGAGCTGTTTTTT. The encoded protein is CAWSVPGTGELFF.

This chain connects TRBV29-1 to TRBJ2-2; perhaps TRBD1 as D (5 bases). CDR1 is SQVTM and CDR2 is ANQGSEA in the germline V gene. Trimming stripped 1 base from V and 5 bases from J, with 11 bases between. The CDR3 runs to 14 residues. CDR3 sequence reads: CSVEGGGGTGELFF. The CDR3 bases are TGCAGCGTTGAAGGGGGCGGTGGGACCGGGGAGCTGTTTTTT.

DNA for the CDR3: TGTGCCAGCAGCTTTCAGGGGAGCTTGTACGAGCAGTACTTC. The encoded protein is CASSFQGSLYEQYF. The chain combines TRBV7-2 with TRBJ2-7; weak D call: TRBD1 (6 bases). The CDR3 sequence is 14 residues long. Germline V gives CDR1 SGHTA, CDR2 FQGNSA. Trimming took 3 bases from V and 4 from J, leaving 13 bases between them.

The chain uses TRBV18 and TRBJ1-4, with 9 bases aligning to TRBD1. The CDR3 sequence is 14 residues long. Germline lookup yields CDR1 KGHSH and CDR2 LQKENI. V dropped 3 bases and J dropped 10; count of bases not matched to a gene: 6. The chain's CDR3 is CASSPGQGIRKLFF. The CDR3 DNA follows: TGTGCCAGCTCACCGGGACAGGGCATTCGAAAACTGTTTTTT.

V gene TRBV6-6 combines with J gene TRBJ1-1, with D uncertain. Looked up from germline, CDR1 is MNHNY and CDR2 is SVGAGI (reference sequence). The CDR3 totals 11 residues. With 5 bases removed from V and 5 bases from J, the gap between germline ends came to 6 bases. The CDR3 region is CASSQRTEAFF. The CDR3, as DNA: TGTGCCAGCAGTCAGAGAACTGAAGCTTTCTTT.

The chain uses TRBV7-9 and TRBJ2-4; D possibly corresponds to TRBD2 (7 bases). This CDR3 has 14 residues. V was shortened by 5 bases and J by 6 bases, with 14 bases between the two germline ends. Germline V CDR1 and CDR2: SEHNR, FQNEAQ (reference sequence). CDR3 coding DNA: TGTGCCAGCAGCGGAAACAGGGAGGGAAACATTCAGTACTTC. It translates to CASSGNREGNIQYF.

V is TRBV29-1 and J is TRBJ2-1; maybe TRBD1 (5 bases). The V and J ends lost 5 bases and 0 bases respectively, with 11 bases between them. Germline CDR1 reads SQVTM; CDR2 reads ANQGSEA. The length of the CDR3 is 14 residues. This CDR3 reads CSVWSQGSYNEQFF. DNA of the CDR3: TGCAGCGTTTGGTCCCAGGGCTCCTACAATGAGCAGTTCTTC.

This rearrangement joins TRBV5-1 to TRBJ1-1; D unclear. The ends were cut back, 0 bases at V and 0 bases at J, with 3 bases in the middle. This CDR3 is built from 13 residues. Germline V CDR1 and CDR2: SGHRS, YFSETQ. The CDR3 DNA reads TGCGCCAGCAGCTTGGGTATGAACACTGAAGCTTTCTTT. Encoded protein: CASSLGMNTEAFF. Drawing the rest from reference TRBV5-1 and TRBJ1-1, the complete variable domain is KAGVTQTPRYLIKTRGQQVTLSCSPISGHRSVSWYQQTPGQGLQFLFEYFSETQRNKGNFPGRFSGRQFSNSRSEMNVSTLELGDSALYLCASSLGMNTEAFFGQGTRLTVV.

This clone showed up just a few times. The rearrangement links TRBV30 to TRBJ1-2; D is undetermined. CDR3 length: 13 amino acids. Germline V CDR1 and CDR2: GTSNPN, SVGIG (reference sequence). Trimming cost V 2 bases and J 7 bases, with 14 bases left between them. DNA of the CDR3: TGTGCCTGGAGTAAGAGGGTTCCGGGTGGCTACACCTTC. Its translation: CAWSKRVPGGYTF.

The chain recombines TRBV29-1 with TRBJ2-6; no definite D call. Between the trimmed V and J ends, which lost 7 bases and 1 base, there was a span of 11 bases. Per germline, CDR1 SQVTM and CDR2 ANQGSEA. This CDR3 is 14 amino acids long. The DNA for the CDR3 is TGCAGCGGACTCTTAGCATCTGGGGCCAACGTCCTGACTTTC. It is translated as CSGLLASGANVLTF.

This chain joins TRBV4-3 and TRBJ1-5; no clear D gene. Trimming took 0 bases from V and 0 from J, leaving 9 bases between them. Germline V gives CDR1 LGHNA, CDR2 YSLEER. The CDR3 totals 16 residues. In nucleotides, the CDR3 is TGCGCCAGCAGCCAAGATCCCGCAGATAGCAATCAGCCCCAGCATTTT. Protein: CASSQDPADSNQPQHF.

The chain recombines TRBV21-1 with TRBJ2-7; TRBD2 reflects the table's D call only, with no check against the DNA. TRBV21-1 constitutes a pseudogene. The CDR3 sequence is 16 residues long. This CDR3 is CASSSVTGLAVYEQYF. CDR3 sequence (DNA): TGTGCCAGCAGCAGCGTAACTGGACTAGCGGTCTACGAGCAGTACTTC.

V and J are TRBV19 and TRBJ1-2; 7 nucleotides align to TRBD1. The CDR3 length is 14 residues. Germline V CDR1 and CDR2: LNHDA, SQIVND (reference sequence). Trimming at V came to 5 bases and at J to 10 bases, leaving 13 bases not matched to a gene. The DNA for the CDR3 is TGTGCCAGTAGTCCGCTCTTGAGACAGGGCGTCTACACCTTC. Amino acids: CASSPLLRQGVYTF. The whole variable domain, filled in from reference TRBV19 and TRBJ1-2, reads DGGITQSPKYLFRKEGQNVTLSCEQNLNHDAMYWYRQDPGQGLRLIYYSQIVNDFQKGDIAEGYSVSREKKESFPLTVTSAQKNPTAFYLCASSPLLRQGVYTFGSGTRLTVV.

In regard to this clone: This CDR3 is also generated by other DNA sequences in the sample. This chain links TRBV7-8 with TRBJ1-6; D not certain. Trimming removed 2 bases from V and 4 bases from J, with 6 bases in between. CDR1 and CDR2 from the germline V gene are SGHVS and FQNEAQ. The CDR3 extends over 14 amino acids. DNA of the CDR3: TGTGCCAGCAGCTTATCGGGGTATAATTCACCCCTCCACTTT. Translating gives CASSLSGYNSPLHF.

The CDR3 is CASSPRQGSTDTQYF. DNA for the CDR3: TGTGCCAGCAGTCCCCGACAGGGGAGCACAGATACGCAGTATTTT. The V call is TRBV27, the J call TRBJ2-3; the match to TRBD1 covers 8 bases. Per the germline V gene, CDR1 is MNHEY and CDR2 is SMNVEV (reference sequence). The CDR3 runs 15 residues. J lost 0 bases, V lost 5 bases, and 4 bases had no gene match.

Written as DNA, the CDR3 is TGTGCCAGCAGCGGTGGACTAGCGGGAGGGAGCACAGATACGCAGTATTTT. Translating gives CASSGGLAGGSTDTQYF. The J gene is TRBJ2-3, the V gene TRBV9; 15 nucleotides line up with TRBD2. Germline V gene lookup returns CDR1 SGDLS and CDR2 YYNGEE. The CDR3 spans 17 residues. V dropped 3 bases and J dropped 0; count of bases not matched to a gene: 2.